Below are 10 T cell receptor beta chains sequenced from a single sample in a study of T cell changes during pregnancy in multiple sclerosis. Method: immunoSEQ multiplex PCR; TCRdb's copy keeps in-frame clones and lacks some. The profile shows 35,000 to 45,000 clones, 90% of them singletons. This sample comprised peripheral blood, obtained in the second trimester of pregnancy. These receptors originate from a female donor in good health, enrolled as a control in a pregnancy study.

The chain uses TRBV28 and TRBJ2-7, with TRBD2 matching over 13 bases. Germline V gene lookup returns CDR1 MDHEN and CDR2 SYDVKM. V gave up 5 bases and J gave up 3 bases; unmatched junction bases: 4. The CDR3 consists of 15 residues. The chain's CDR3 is CASSVGLAGSYEQYF. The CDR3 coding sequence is TGTGCCAGCAGTGTGGGACTAGCGGGGAGCTACGAGCAGTACTTC. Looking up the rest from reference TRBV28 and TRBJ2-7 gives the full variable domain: DVKVTQSSRYLVKRTGEKVFLECVQDMDHENMFWYRQDPGLGLRLIYFSYDVKMKEKGDIPEGYSVSREKKERFSLILESASTNQTSMYLCASSVGLAGSYEQYFGPGTRLTVT.

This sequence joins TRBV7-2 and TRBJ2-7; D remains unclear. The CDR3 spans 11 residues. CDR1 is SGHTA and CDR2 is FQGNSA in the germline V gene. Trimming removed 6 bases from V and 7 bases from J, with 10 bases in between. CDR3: CASRGQAEQYF. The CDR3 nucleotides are TGTGCCAGCAGGGGTCAGGCAGAGCAGTACTTC.

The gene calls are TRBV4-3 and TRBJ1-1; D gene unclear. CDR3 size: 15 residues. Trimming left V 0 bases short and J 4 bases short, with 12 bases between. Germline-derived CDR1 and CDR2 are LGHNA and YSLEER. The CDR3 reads CASSQDEGRSTEAFF. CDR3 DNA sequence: TGCGCCAGCAGCCAAGATGAGGGAAGGTCCACTGAAGCTTTCTTT.

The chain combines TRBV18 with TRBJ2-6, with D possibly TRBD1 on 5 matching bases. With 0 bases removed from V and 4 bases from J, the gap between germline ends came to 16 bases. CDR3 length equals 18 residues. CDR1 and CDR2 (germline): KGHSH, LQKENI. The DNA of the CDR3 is TGTGCCAGCTCACCACCGAGACAGAATACATTGGGGGCCAACGTCCTGACTTTC. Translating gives CASSPPRQNTLGANVLTF.

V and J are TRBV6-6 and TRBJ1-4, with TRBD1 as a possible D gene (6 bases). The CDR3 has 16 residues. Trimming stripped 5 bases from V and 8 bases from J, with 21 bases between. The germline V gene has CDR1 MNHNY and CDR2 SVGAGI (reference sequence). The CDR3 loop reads CASSTPQGPRGEKLFF. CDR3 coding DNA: TGTGCCAGCAGTACGCCACAGGGCCCAAGAGGGGAAAAACTGTTTTTT.

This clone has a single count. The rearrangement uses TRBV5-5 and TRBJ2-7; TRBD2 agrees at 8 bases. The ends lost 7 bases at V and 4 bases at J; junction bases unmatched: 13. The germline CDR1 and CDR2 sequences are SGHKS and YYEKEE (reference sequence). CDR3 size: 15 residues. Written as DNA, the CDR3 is TGTGCCAGCGCGGGATCGTTAACTAGCGGTTACGAGCAGTACTTC. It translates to CASAGSLTSGYEQYF.

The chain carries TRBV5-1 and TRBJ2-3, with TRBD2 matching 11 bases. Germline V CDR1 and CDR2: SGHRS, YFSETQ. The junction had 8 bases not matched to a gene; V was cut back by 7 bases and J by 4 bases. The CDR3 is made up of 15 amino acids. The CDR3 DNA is TGCGCCAGCGGACAGACTAGCGGGAACTCAGATACGCAGTATTTT. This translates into CASGQTSGNSDTQYF.

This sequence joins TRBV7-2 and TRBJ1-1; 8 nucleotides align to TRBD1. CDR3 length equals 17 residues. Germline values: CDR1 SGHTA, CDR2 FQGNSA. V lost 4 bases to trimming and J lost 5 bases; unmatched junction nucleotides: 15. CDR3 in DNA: TGTGCCAGCAGCTCACCGGGACAGGTATTGGCGGAGACTGAAGCTTTCTTT. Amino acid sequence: CASSSPGQVLAETEAFF.

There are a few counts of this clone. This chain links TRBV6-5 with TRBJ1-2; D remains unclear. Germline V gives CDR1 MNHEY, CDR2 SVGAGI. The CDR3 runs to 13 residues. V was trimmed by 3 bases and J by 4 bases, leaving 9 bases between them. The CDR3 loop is CASSYTTGYGYTF. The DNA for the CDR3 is TGTGCCAGCAGTTATACGACGGGCTATGGCTACACCTTC.

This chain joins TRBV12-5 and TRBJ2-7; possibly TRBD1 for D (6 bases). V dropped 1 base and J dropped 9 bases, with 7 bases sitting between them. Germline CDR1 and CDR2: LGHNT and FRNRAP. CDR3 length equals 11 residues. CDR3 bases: TGTGCTAGTGGTTTGGCACAGGGGCAGTACTTC. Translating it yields CASGLAQGQYF.